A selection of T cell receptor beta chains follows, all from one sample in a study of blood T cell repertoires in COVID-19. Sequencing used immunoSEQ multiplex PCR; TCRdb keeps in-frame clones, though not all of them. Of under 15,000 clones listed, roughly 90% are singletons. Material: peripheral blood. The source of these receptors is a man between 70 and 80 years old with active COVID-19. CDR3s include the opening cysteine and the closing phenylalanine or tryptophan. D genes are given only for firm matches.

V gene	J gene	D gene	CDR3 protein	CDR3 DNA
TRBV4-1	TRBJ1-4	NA	CASSQGGNRAATNEKLFF	TGCGCCAGCAGCCAAGGGGGGAACAGGGCTGCAACTAATGAAAAACTGTTTTTT
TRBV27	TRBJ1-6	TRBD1	CASSLRQGADPLHF	TGTGCCAGCAGTCTCCGACAGGGAGCCGATCCCCTCCACTTT
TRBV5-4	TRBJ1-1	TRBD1	CASSLGWGQGLDTEAFF	TGTGCCAGCAGCTTGGGGTGGGGACAGGGGTTAGACACTGAAGCTTTCTTT
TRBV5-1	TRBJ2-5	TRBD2	CASSLTGGPLETQYF	TGCGCCAGCAGCTTGACGGGAGGGCCGTTAGAGACCCAGTACTTC
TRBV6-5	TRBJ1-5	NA	CASSYSLGSKQPQHF	TGTGCCAGCAGTTACTCTCTGGGTAGCAAACAGCCCCAGCATTTT
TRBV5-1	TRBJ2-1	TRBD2	CASSLASGLNEQFF	TGCGCCAGCAGCTTGGCTAGCGGGCTCAATGAGCAGTTCTTC
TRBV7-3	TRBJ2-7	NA	CASSLYAQGLTYEQYF	TGTGCCAGCAGCTTATATGCCCAGGGACTTACCTACGAGCAGTACTTC
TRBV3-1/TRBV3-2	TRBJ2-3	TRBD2	CASSQGIAGAADTQYF	TGTGCCAGCAGCCAAGGGATAGCGGGGGCCGCCGATACGCAGTATTTT
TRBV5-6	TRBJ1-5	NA	CASSLAGQPQHF	TGTGCCAGCAGCTTGGCAGGTCAGCCCCAGCATTTT
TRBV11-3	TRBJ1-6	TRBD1	CASSFYQGGSPLHF	TGTGCCAGCAGCTTCTACCAGGGGGGTTCACCCCTCCACTTT